A selection of T cell receptor beta chains follows, all from one sample in a study of OX40 agonist ivuxolimab in advanced cancers. Assay: immunoSEQ multiplex PCR; the TCRdb copy retains only in-frame clones and omits some. The table lists approximately 76,000 clones, approximately 95% of them singletons. The specimen was CD4+ or CD8+ T cells sorted from blood, collected in a trial of the OX40 agonist ivuxolimab. Every receptor here comes from an adult with an advanced solid tumor such as melanoma, head and neck, liver or kidney cancer. The CDR3 runs from the conserved cysteine through the conserved F or W. The D gene is left open where the match is weak. Only part of the rows carry a size: once, few, many, or a class if the clone is expanded.

len	abundance	v_gene	j_gene	d_gene	CDR3aa	CDR3nt
16	-	TRBV4-3	TRBJ2-7	TRBD2	CASSQTTGLAGGEQYF	TGCGCCAGCAGCCAAACCACGGGACTAGCGGGAGGCGAGCAGTACTTC
15	-	TRBV15	TRBJ2-7	-	CATSRSRTGSYEQYF	TGTGCCACCAGCAGATCCCGGACGGGTTCCTACGAGCAGTACTTC
17	-	TRBV4-3	TRBJ2-1	-	CASSQGSSVLSYNEQFF	TGCGCCAGCAGCCAGGGGAGTAGCGTCCTTTCCTACAATGAGCAGTTCTTC
17	-	TRBV4-1	TRBJ2-7	-	CASSQAPHSLGTYEQYF	TGCGCCAGCAGCCAAGCCCCTCATAGTCTAGGCACCTACGAGCAGTACTTC
16	-	TRBV4-1	TRBJ2-1	TRBD1	CASSGTGQGAWNEQFF	TGCGCCAGCAGCGGAACGGGACAGGGGGCTTGGAATGAGCAGTTCTTC
14	-	TRBV29-1	TRBJ2-7	TRBD1	CSVQTGTGGYEQYF	TGCAGCGTACAAACCGGGACAGGGGGCTACGAGCAGTACTTC
14	-	TRBV27	TRBJ2-5	-	CASSPGLRGETQYF	TGTGCCAGCAGTCCCGGCTTAAGGGGAGAGACCCAGTACTTC
15	-	TRBV7-9	TRBJ1-5	-	CASSQEAGNNQPQHF	TGTGCCAGCAGCCAGGAAGCAGGGAACAATCAGCCCCAGCATTTT
15	-	TRBV21-1	TRBJ2-7	-	CASSLRGREGIEQYF	TGTGCCAGCAGCCTGAGGGGGCGGGAGGGGATCGAGCAGTACTTC
15	-	TRBV29-1	TRBJ2-1	-	CSVISGLYSYNEQFF	TGCAGCGTCATTTCGGGACTTTACTCCTACAATGAGCAGTTCTTC
16	-	TRBV13	TRBJ1-1	-	CASSSRTDWGNGEAFF	TGTGCCAGCAGCTCCCGGACCGACTGGGGTAATGGTGAAGCTTTCTTT
11	-	TRBV30	TRBJ2-2	-	CAWSVAGELFF	TGTGCCTGGAGTGTAGCCGGGGAGCTGTTTTTT
14	once	TRBV13	TRBJ2-1	-	CASSHGRESNEQFF	TGTGCCAGCAGCCACGGACGGGAGTCCAATGAGCAGTTCTTC
15	-	TRBV25-1	TRBJ1-2	-	CASSQGTPANYGYTF	TGTGCCAGCAGTCAGGGGACCCCAGCTAACTATGGCTACACCTTC
15	few	TRBV19	TRBJ2-3	TRBD2	CASSELAGRADTQYF	TGTGCCAGTAGTGAGCTAGCGGGGAGGGCAGATACGCAGTATTTT
17	-	TRBV15	TRBJ2-5	-	CATSRDLSLVVQETQYF	TGTGCCACCAGCAGAGATCTCTCCCTGGTGGTGCAAGAGACCCAGTACTTC
12	-	TRBV29-1	TRBJ2-7	-	CSVEGQFYEQYF	TGCAGCGTTGAAGGGCAATTTTACGAGCAGTACTTC
14	-	TRBV13	TRBJ2-5	TRBD1	CASSSDRDQETQYF	TGTGCCAGCAGCTCCGACAGGGACCAAGAGACCCAGTACTTC
15	-	TRBV6-6	TRBJ1-2	-	CASSYSKSGAGGYTF	TGTGCCAGCAGTTACTCGAAATCAGGGGCTGGTGGCTACACCTTC
10	-	TRBV4-2	TRBJ1-2	-	CASSSGGYTF	TGTGCCAGCAGCTCAGGTGGCTACACCTTC
12	once	TRBV7-9	TRBJ2-5	-	CASSLAQETQYF	TGTGCCAGCAGCTTAGCTCAAGAGACCCAGTACTTC